The 25 T cell receptor beta chains listed next were all sequenced from one sample in a study of blood T cell repertoires in COVID-19. Produced via immunoSEQ multiplex PCR; TCRdb's table is partial and in-frame only. Of around 340,000 clones listed, 89% were seen once; the top ten hold 3.9%. The sample comprised peripheral blood. The receptors shown here come from a woman aged 55 to 70 with COVID-19, enrolled during active disease.

The chain couples TRBV7-2 to TRBJ2-7; TRBD2 matches at 8 bases. With V trimmed by 3 bases and J by 4 bases, 8 bases remained unmatched. Germline V gene lookup returns CDR1 SGHTA and CDR2 FQGNSA. CDR3 length: 15 residues. The CDR3 region has the DNA TGTGCCAGCAGCTTCACGGGGGGGCCCCTATACGAGCAGTACTTC. It encodes CASSFTGGPLYEQYF.

The CDR3 sequence is CASSLPNRGAFF. CDR3 coding DNA: TGTGCCAGCAGTTTACCGAACAGGGGAGCTTTCTTT. The chain uses TRBV28 and TRBJ1-1; 7 positions match TRBD1. The CDR3 is made up of 12 amino acids. From germline, CDR1 is MDHEN and CDR2 SYDVKM. V shed 2 bases, J shed 10 bases, and the junction held 4 bases outside the gene matches.

The V call is TRBV28, the J call TRBJ2-5, with D possibly matching TRBD1 (6 bases). There are 13 residues in the CDR3. Per the germline V gene, CDR1 is MDHEN and CDR2 is SYDVKM. V lost 6 bases to trimming and J lost 13 bases, with 21 bases between them. This CDR3 reads CASSNPRDRSAYF. The CDR3 DNA is TGTGCCAGCAGCAACCCCCGTGACAGGAGCGCGTACTTC.

This chain joins TRBV24-1 and TRBJ1-1, with a tentative D call TRBD1 (5 bases). Germline assignment: CDR1 KGHDR and CDR2 SFDVKD. V lost 0 bases and J 7 bases, leaving 5 bases between the germline ends. CDR3 size: 12 residues. The CDR3 DNA reads TGTGCCACCAGTGATTTGCAGGGTGAAGCTTTCTTT. The encoded protein is CATSDLQGEAFF.

This clone has just a few counts. The gene calls are TRBV29-1 and TRBJ1-1, with 7 bases matching TRBD1. The trim removed 5 bases at V and 7 bases at J, leaving 4 bases unmatched. The CDR3 is 11 residues long. Germline CDR1 SQVTM, CDR2 ANQGSEA. The CDR3 loop is CSVYGTDEAFF. The CDR3 DNA sequence: TGCAGCGTTTACGGGACAGATGAAGCTTTCTTT.

This rearrangement joins TRBV5-1 to TRBJ2-3; perhaps TRBD2 as D (7 bases). CDR3 size: 16 residues. The V gene lost 0 bases and the J gene lost 2 bases, with 13 bases spanning the gap. Germline V gives CDR1 SGHRS, CDR2 YFSETQ. CDR3 region: CASSLVSGGTTDTQYF. The CDR3 region has the DNA TGCGCCAGCAGCTTGGTCTCGGGGGGCACCACAGATACGCAGTATTTT.

The CDR3 loop is CASSSFGASGGSADTQYF. CDR3 bases: TGTGCCAGCAGTTCATTTGGGGCTAGCGGGGGGTCGGCGGATACGCAGTATTTT. The chain uses TRBV7-2 and TRBJ2-3; 11 nucleotides align to TRBD2. The V gene end was trimmed by 6 bases and the J gene end by 6 bases; junction bases not matched to a gene: 17. This CDR3 comprises 18 residues. Per the germline V gene, CDR1 is SGHTA and CDR2 is FQGNSA.

The chain recombines TRBV28 with TRBJ1-1, with no clear D. The CDR3 contains 13 residues. Trimming shortened V by 1 base and J by 1 base, and 4 bases separated the two germline ends. Germline V CDR1 and CDR2: MDHEN, SYDVKM. The CDR3: CASSLSGNTEAFF. The CDR3 region has the DNA TGTGCCAGCAGTTTATCAGGGAACACTGAAGCTTTCTTT.

The genes are TRBV6-1 and TRBJ1-6; no definite D call. The CDR3 extends over 11 amino acids. Germline V gives CDR1 MNHNS, CDR2 SASEGT. Trimming removed 2 bases at V and 16 bases at J, with 9 bases between. CDR3 sequence (DNA): TGTGCCAGCAGTGAACTCCACGGTCTCCACTTT. It codes for CASSELHGLHF.

For the CDR3, the DNA is TGCAGCGCTGACCTCGGTGGGGAGCAAGAGACCCAGTACTTC. This encodes CSADLGGEQETQYF. The gene calls are TRBV29-1 and TRBJ2-5, with a weak D call TRBD2 (5 bases). Trimming stripped 7 bases from V and 2 bases from J, with 17 bases between. The CDR3 runs to 14 residues. Germline-derived CDR1 and CDR2 are SQVTM and ANQGSEA.

A single count supports this clone. V and J are TRBV27 and TRBJ2-1, with D hard to call. The CDR3 spans 14 residues. V lost 3 bases, J lost 4 bases, and 10 bases lay in between. The germline V gene encodes CDR1 MNHEY and CDR2 SMNVEV (reference sequence). CDR3 sequence (DNA): TGTGCCAGCAGTTTCGGAGCCACATACAATGAGCAGTTCTTC. Its protein is CASSFGATYNEQFF.

This chain uses TRBV10-3 with TRBJ1-1, with 7 bases matching TRBD1. Germline V gene data show CDR1 as ENHRY and CDR2 as SYGVKD. This CDR3 has 13 amino acids. Germline trimming cut 10 bases from V and 6 bases from J; bases unmatched to any gene: 11. The CDR3 bases are TGTGCCACCCACAGGGGAGAAAAAGCTGAAGCTTTCTTT. Protein: CATHRGEKAEAFF.

A note on this clone: Other DNA sequences from this sample encode an identical CDR3 as well. This sequence joins TRBV5-1 and TRBJ1-4; weak D call: TRBD1 (5 bases). Germline V lookup: CDR1 SGHRS, CDR2 YFSETQ. The V gene lost 0 bases and the J gene lost 4 bases, with 7 bases spanning the gap. The CDR3 totals 14 residues. The CDR3 region is CASSLGRDNEKLFF. The CDR3 DNA reads TGCGCCAGCAGCTTGGGCAGGGATAATGAAAAACTGTTTTTT.

The chain carries TRBV11-2 and TRBJ2-1; 12 positions match TRBD2. The V segment lost 1 base and the J segment 10 bases; nucleotides outside the gene matches: 11. Germline V gives CDR1 SGHAT, CDR2 FQNNGV. The CDR3 has 17 amino acids. CDR3 sequence (DNA): TGTGCCAGCAGCTTAGGACTAGCGGGGGCCTGGAGGGGGGAGCAGTTCTTC. Translated: CASSLGLAGAWRGEQFF.

The V call is TRBV30, the J call TRBJ1-2; unclear D gene. This CDR3 comprises 16 residues. V lost 5 bases to trimming and J lost 0 bases, with 19 bases between them. Germline values: CDR1 GTSNPN, CDR2 SVGIG (reference sequence). The CDR3 loop is CAWGRQLIRPNYGYTF. In DNA form, the CDR3 reads TGTGCCTGGGGGCGGCAGCTAATTAGACCTAACTATGGCTACACCTTC. The whole variable domain, remainder taken from reference TRBV30 and TRBJ1-2, is SQTIHQWPATLVQPVGSPLSLECTVEGTSNPNLYWYRQAAGRGLQLLFYSVGIGQISSEVPQNLSASRPQDRQFILSSKKLLLSDSGFYLCAWGRQLIRPNYGYTFGSGTRLTVV.

J is TRBJ1-3 and V is TRBV12-3 or TRBV12-4; no definite D call. The CDR3 has 11 amino acids. V was cut by 5 bases and J by 9 bases, with 8 bases left in between. The CDR3 bases are TGTGCCAGCAGTCCATCGGGCACCATATATTTT. Translating it yields CASSPSGTIYF.

The chain links TRBV6-6 to TRBJ1-1; D gene ambiguous. The germline CDR1 and CDR2 sequences are MNHNY and SVGAGI (reference sequence). CDR3 length: 11 amino acids. Trimming stripped 7 bases from V and 8 bases from J, with 11 bases between. The CDR3 DNA is TGTGCCAGCAATGAGCTTTCCGAAGCTTTCTTT. Protein: CASNELSEAFF.

The rearrangement joins TRBV10-2 to TRBJ1-1, with TRBD1 as a possible D gene (6 bases). V was shortened by 3 bases and J by 5 bases, with 16 bases between the two germline ends. Germline V gene data show CDR1 as WSHSY and CDR2 as SAAADI. This CDR3 has 15 amino acids. For the CDR3, the DNA is TGCGCCAGCAGTGATGTGCAGGGGCCGGGGACTGAAGCTTTCTTT. As protein: CASSDVQGPGTEAFF.

This clone has a single count. The rearrangement joins TRBV7-2 to TRBJ2-7; 11 nucleotides match TRBD2. Trimming took 5 bases from V and 0 from J; bases not matched to a gene: 15. CDR3 size: 19 residues. The V gene's germline CDR1 is SGHTA and CDR2 FQGNSA. In DNA form, the CDR3 reads TGTGCCAGCAGCGATAGGTGGGGGACTAGCGGACGCTACTCCTACGAGCAGTACTTC. This translates into CASSDRWGTSGRYSYEQYF.

The V gene is TRBV3-1 (or the pseudogene TRBV3-2), the J gene TRBJ2-1; 7 nucleotides align to TRBD1. The CDR3 totals 16 residues. V lost 4 bases to trimming and J lost 5 bases; unmatched junction nucleotides: 11. Germline V gives CDR1 LGHDT, CDR2 YNNKEL (reference sequence). Here the CDR3 reads CASSPRRTGVNNEQFF. CDR3 coding DNA: TGTGCCAGCAGCCCGCGTCGAACAGGGGTCAACAATGAGCAGTTCTTC.

CDR3 bases: TGTGCCAGCAGGCGACAGGGGGCCGGCACAGATACGCAGTATTTT. Translation: CASRRQGAGTDTQYF. The J gene is TRBJ2-3, the V gene TRBV14; TRBD1 aligns across 10 bases. CDR1 SGHDN and CDR2 FVKESK come from the germline V gene. This CDR3 has 15 residues. V shed 6 bases and J 1 base; nucleotides not matched to a gene: 4.

The chain uses TRBV30 and TRBJ1-2, with D possibly matching TRBD1 (6 bases). V was cut by 3 bases and J by 7 bases, with 12 bases left in between. CDR3 length equals 12 residues. CDR1 and CDR2 from the germline V gene are GTSNPN and SVGIG (reference sequence). The CDR3 bases are TGTGCCTGGAGCCTACAGGGAATTGGCTACACCTTC. This sequence encodes CAWSLQGIGYTF.

This sequence joins TRBV14 and TRBJ2-7, with D possibly TRBD1 on 5 matching bases. Germline V lookup: CDR1 SGHDN, CDR2 FVKESK. V lost 2 bases, J lost 4 bases, and 9 bases lay in between. CDR3 length: 13 residues. CDR3: CASSQTAGYEQYF. Written as DNA, the CDR3 is TGTGCCAGCAGCCAAACCGCAGGGTACGAGCAGTACTTC.

This chain links TRBV29-1 with TRBJ1-1; D may be TRBD1 (6 bases). Germline lookup yields CDR1 SQVTM and CDR2 ANQGSEA. With 6 bases removed from V and 3 bases from J, the gap between germline ends came to 8 bases. The CDR3 extends over 11 amino acids. CDR3 sequence: CSVGQHTEAFF. In DNA, the CDR3 is TGCAGCGTCGGACAGCACACTGAAGCTTTCTTT.

The CDR3, as DNA: TGTGCCAGCTCACCAGCAGCGGGGCAGGGGGAGACCCAGTACTTC. It encodes CASSPAAGQGETQYF. V gene TRBV18 combines with J gene TRBJ2-5; tentative D call: TRBD2 (7 bases). Germline V gene lookup returns CDR1 KGHSH and CDR2 LQKENI. V was shortened by 2 bases and J by 5 bases, with 15 bases between the two germline ends. The CDR3 length is 15 residues. Looking up the rest from reference TRBV18 and TRBJ2-5 gives the full variable domain: NAGVMQNPRHLVRRRGQEARLRCSPMKGHSHVYWYRQLPEEGLKFMVYLQKENIIDESGMPKERFSAEFPKEGPSILRIQQVVRGDSAAYFCASSPAAGQGETQYFGPGTRLLVL.